This TCR beta chain was obtained from a study of T cells in localized non-small cell lung cancer. The table came from immunoSEQ multiplex PCR; TCRdb's copy has only in-frame clones and leaves some out. The sample holds tens of thousands of clones, roughly nine tenths seen once. Germline V gives CDR1 SQVTM, CDR2 ANQGSEA. V shed 0 bases and J shed 5 bases, with 10 bases lying between them. The CDR3 length is 13 residues. The receptor's source is a woman aged 35 to 70 with stage I lung adenocarcinoma. This material consisted of peripheral blood, taken before any cancer treatment. The chain recombines TRBV29-1 with TRBJ1-2, with D hard to call. This chain's CDR3 is CSVEDQPIYGYTF. The CDR3 bases are TGCAGCGTTGAAGATCAACCCATTTATGGCTACACCTTC.